These 15 T cell receptor beta chains share one sample of origin, sequenced in a study of T-cell reconstitution after alpha-beta-depleted transplantation in children. TCRbeta library preparation incorporated unique molecular identifiers. TCRdb called the PCR reads again in MiXCR, with one record for every CDR3 protein. In the table there are fewer than 350,000 distinct CDR3 sequences, 10% of which are singletons. This sample comprised PBMCs, obtained before TCRalphabeta/CD19-depleted stem cell transplant. All receptors derive from a boy under two years old with acute myeloid leukemia, due to receive a stem cell transplant.

Note on this clonotype: This may arise from a read error, as a much more abundant clone is one base away. The rearrangement links TRBV24-1 to TRBJ2-5; 10 bases match TRBD2. Germline assignment: CDR1 KGHDR and CDR2 SFDVKD. Trimming cost V 3 bases and J 2 bases; bases outside gene matches: 5. CDR3 length equals 16 residues. The CDR3: CATSDMGTSEQETQYF. The DNA of the CDR3 is TGTGCCACCAGTGATATGGGGACTAGCGAACAAGAGACCCAGTACTTC.

The rearrangement joins TRBV19 to TRBJ2-6; TRBD2 might be the D (5 bases). The CDR3 has 15 residues. V dropped 3 bases and J dropped 2 bases, with 8 bases sitting between them. CDR1 LNHDA and CDR2 SQIVND come from the germline V gene (reference sequence). CDR3 sequence (DNA): TGTGCCAGTAGTATCACGGGGACTGGGGCCAACGTCCTGACTTTC. It codes for CASSITGTGANVLTF.

This clonotype was seen only a few times. The CDR3: CSVEIARGTETQYF. In nucleotides, the CDR3 is TGCAGCGTTGAGATCGCGAGAGGTACGGAGACCCAGTACTTC. This chain joins TRBV29-1 and TRBJ2-5; D is undetermined. V lost 3 bases, J lost 5 bases, and 16 bases lay in between. CDR1 is SQVTM and CDR2 is ANQGSEA in the germline V gene. The CDR3 totals 14 residues.

This clonotype came up many times. This chain connects TRBV24-1 to TRBJ2-1; TRBD2 agrees at 9 bases. The CDR3 is 14 residues long. Germline V gene lookup returns CDR1 KGHDR and CDR2 SFDVKD. With V trimmed by 9 bases and J by 10 bases, 12 bases remained unmatched. The CDR3 reads CATVLAGEVCEQFF. DNA for the CDR3: TGTGCCACCGTCTTAGCGGGGGAAGTCTGCGAGCAGTTCTTC.

The gene calls are TRBV4-1 and TRBJ2-1; 10 bases match TRBD2. This CDR3 has 17 residues. V lost 1 base to trimming and J lost 2 bases; unmatched junction nucleotides: 5. Germline V gene data show CDR1 as MGHRA and CDR2 as YSYEKL. The CDR3 here is CASSQAFSGGPYNEQFF. DNA of the CDR3: TGCGCCAGCAGCCAAGCTTTTAGCGGGGGGCCCTACAATGAGCAGTTCTTC.

This clonotype was recorded many times. The chain couples TRBV4-3 to TRBJ1-1; D is unclear. CDR3 length: 14 residues. V was trimmed by 4 bases and J by 0 bases, leaving 9 bases between them. Germline V lookup: CDR1 LGHNA, CDR2 YSLEER. The CDR3 DNA is TGCGCCAGCAGCCGCGGACGGATGAACACTGAAGCTTTCTTT. Translated, it gives CASSRGRMNTEAFF.

The V and J genes are TRBV12-3 or TRBV12-4 and TRBJ1-2; 10 nucleotides align to TRBD1. The junction had 6 bases not matched to a gene; V was cut back by 7 bases and J by 4 bases. The CDR3 is 14 residues long. DNA for the CDR3: TGTGCCAGCATCCTCGGACAGGGGGGCTATGGCTACACCTTC. Its translation: CASILGQGGYGYTF.

This clonotype was observed at least ten times. The chain employs TRBV6-2 or TRBV6-3 and TRBJ2-3; D ambiguous. CDR3 length: 12 amino acids. Deletions cut 10 bases from V and 2 bases from J, with 10 bases between. CDR1 and CDR2 from the germline V gene are MNHEY and SVGEGT. This chain's CDR3 is CATLSSTDTQYF. CDR3 bases: TGTGCCACCCTAAGCTCCACAGATACGCAGTATTTT.

This clonotype appeared once. Given a much more abundant clone one base away, this may be a read error. This chain connects TRBV13 to TRBJ2-2; 13 bases are a match to TRBD2. Germline V gene data show CDR1 as PRHDT and CDR2 as FYEKMQ (reference sequence). CDR3 length equals 17 residues. CDR3 protein: CASSQLAGGHRTGEPFF. The CDR3, as DNA: TGTGCCAGCAGCCAACTAGCGGGAGGGCACCGGACCGGGGAGCCGTTTTTT.

Regarding this clonotype: A much more abundant neighbour one base away suggests this may be a read error. The rearrangement uses TRBV28 and TRBJ1-4; D is possibly TRBD1 (6 bases). Germline-derived CDR1 and CDR2 are MDHEN and SYDVKM. This CDR3 contains 15 residues. The CDR3 here is CTSSSRGTTNEKLFF. Here the CDR3 DNA reads TGTACCAGCAGTTCAAGGGGGACAACTAATGAAAAACTGTTTTTT.

The chain recombines TRBV12-3 or TRBV12-4 with TRBJ2-7, with 10 bases that match TRBD2. This CDR3 is built from 21 residues. Trimming at V came to 2 bases and at J to 3 bases, leaving 22 bases not matched to a gene. The CDR3 region has the DNA TGTGCCAGCAGTTTAAACCACAGCCCGAGCGGGAGGGCCGGAGAGTGCTACGAGCAGTACTTC. Amino acid sequence: CASSLNHSPSGRAGECYEQYF.

This clonotype was seen repeatedly, ten times or more. V is TRBV5-1 and J is TRBJ2-2; TRBD1 is a possible D gene (6 bases). Trimming took 4 bases from V and 2 from J, leaving 12 bases between them. CDR1 SGHRS and CDR2 YFSETQ come from the germline V gene. The CDR3 spans 15 residues. CDR3 in DNA: TGCGCCAGCAGCCCTGGACAGCCTAACACCGGGGAGCTGTTTTTT. Amino acid sequence: CASSPGQPNTGELFF.

This clonotype was seen repeatedly, ten times or more. The rearrangement links TRBV20-1 to TRBJ2-4, with a possible D match to TRBD1 (5 bases). The CDR3 covers 13 residues. Germline CDR1 DFQATT, CDR2 SNEGSKA (reference sequence). Trimming took 1 base from V and 8 from J, leaving 12 bases between them. The CDR3 here is CSARGARADIQYF. CDR3 DNA sequence: TGCAGTGCTAGAGGGGCCAGGGCGGACATTCAGTACTTC.

This clonotype was recorded many times. This sequence joins TRBV18 and TRBJ1-1; D unclear. Germline loops: CDR1 KGHSH, CDR2 LQKENI. This CDR3 is built from 14 residues. The germline V and J ends were trimmed by 3 bases and 2 bases, with 10 bases remaining between them. The CDR3 coding sequence is TGTGCCAGCTCACCGGGGTTTACCAACACTGAAGCTTTCTTT. This encodes CASSPGFTNTEAFF.

In this sample, this clonotype turned up a few times. The chain uses TRBV20-1 and TRBJ2-2; D is possibly TRBD1 (6 bases). V lost 3 bases, J lost 0 bases, and 11 bases lay in between. Germline V gives CDR1 DFQATT, CDR2 SNEGSKA (reference sequence). The CDR3 spans 15 residues. The CDR3 nucleotides are TGCAGTGCTAGGAGGGCAGGGGCGAACACCGGGGAGCTGTTTTTT. Encoded protein: CSARRAGANTGELFF.